The text below deals with one TCR beta chain. The antigen remains undetermined. Cells designated naive CD8 were CD45RO-negative and were positively selected for CCR7, with terminally differentiated effector memory CD45RA+ cells excluded. There were no recent acute infections or vaccinations among the donors, who were healthy HIV-negative adults. These data originate in a study of shared clonotypes between healthy human individuals. Background on the study: Three plates each covered CD4 naive and memory; CD8 naive two, CD8 memory one. Notes on the study in general: Generally, naive subsets came out with larger estimated richness than memory subsets.

CDR1 is SGHTA, CDR2 FQGNSA, per germline. J gave up 4 bases and V 0 bases, and 9 bases lay outside the gene matches. The CDR3 has 18 residues. Method: immunoSEQ multiplex PCR; TCRdb's copy keeps in-frame clones and lacks some. Here the sample spans approximately 720,000 clones, just over 90% being singletons. Sequenced input: naive CD8+ T cells sorted from blood. J is TRBJ2-2 and V is TRBV7-2, with 9 bases matching TRBD1. This TCR derives from a man aged 25 to 40 in good health. CDR3 sequence (DNA): TGTGCCAGCAGCTTAGCCTTCATGTTACAGGGGGCCACCGGGGAGCTGTTTTTT. Its translation: CASSLAFMLQGATGELFF.